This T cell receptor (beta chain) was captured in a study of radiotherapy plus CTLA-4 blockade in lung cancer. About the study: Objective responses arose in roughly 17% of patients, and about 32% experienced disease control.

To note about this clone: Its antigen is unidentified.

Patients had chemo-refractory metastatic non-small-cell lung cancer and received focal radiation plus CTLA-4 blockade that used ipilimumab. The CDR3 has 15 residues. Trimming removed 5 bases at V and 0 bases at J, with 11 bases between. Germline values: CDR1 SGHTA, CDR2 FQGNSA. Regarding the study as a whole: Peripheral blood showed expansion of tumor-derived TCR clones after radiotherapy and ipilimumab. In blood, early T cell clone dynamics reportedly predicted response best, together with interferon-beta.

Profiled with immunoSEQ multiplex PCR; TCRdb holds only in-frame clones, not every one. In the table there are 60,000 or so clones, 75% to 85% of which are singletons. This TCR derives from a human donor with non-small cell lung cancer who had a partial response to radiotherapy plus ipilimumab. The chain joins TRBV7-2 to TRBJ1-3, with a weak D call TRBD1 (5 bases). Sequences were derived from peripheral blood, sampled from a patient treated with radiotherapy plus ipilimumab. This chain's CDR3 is CASSGDGSSGNTIYF. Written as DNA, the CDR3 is TGTGCCAGCAGCGGGGACGGGAGCTCTGGAAACACCATATATTTT.